This passage covers 4 T cell receptor beta chains from one sample sequenced in a study of T cells in Graves' hyperthyroidism and ophthalmopathy. Amplification of TCR beta CDR3 regions used RNA as the template. A set of HTBI primers served as the primers for a first-round RT-PCR of the TCR CDR3. MiXCR, run by TCRdb on the multiplex PCR reads, gives a single entry per CDR3 protein. The sample has 450,000 to 700,000 distinct CDR3 sequences; around 45% are singletons. Sequenced sample: peripheral blood or thyroid tissue (not recorded which). The receptors here all came from an adult woman with Graves' disease, either hyperthyroidism or ophthalmopathy (not recorded which).

The chain uses TRBV3-1 and TRBJ1-6, with D uncertain. This CDR3 has 15 residues. The V and J ends lost 3 bases and 3 bases respectively, with 9 bases between them. Germline CDR1 LGHDT, CDR2 YNNKEL (reference sequence). CDR3 nucleotide sequence: TGTGCCAGCAGCCATCGGGTGAACTATAATTCACCCCTCCACTTT. Translating it yields CASSHRVNYNSPLHF. Complete variable domain (other parts from reference TRBV3-1 and TRBJ1-6): DTAVSQTPKYLVTQMGNDKSIKCEQNLGHDTMYWYKQDSKKFLKIMFSYNNKELIINETVPNRFSPKSPDKAHLNLHINSLELGDSAVYFCASSHRVNYNSPLHFGNGTRLTVT.

CDR3 region: CSVNKQDTYEQYF. CDR3 nucleotide sequence: TGCAGCGTCAACAAACAGGACACCTACGAGCAGTACTTC. The V and J genes are TRBV20-1 and TRBJ2-7, with D maybe TRBD1 (5 bases). Germline V lookup: CDR1 DFQATT, CDR2 SNEGSKA (reference sequence). The CDR3 is 13 amino acids.

The chain recombines TRBV11-3 with TRBJ2-2; TRBD1 or TRBD2 may be the D gene (5 bases each). The CDR3 length is 14 residues. The germline CDR1 and CDR2 sequences are SGHNT and YENEEA. V dropped 7 bases and J dropped 4 bases, with 13 bases sitting between them. The CDR3 nucleotides read TGTGCCAGCAAAACCGGGACGAGCACCGGGGAGCTGTTTTTT. It yields the protein CASKTGTSTGELFF.

Comments on this clonotype: The junction departs from germline at one end; a sequencing error may be responsible. The chain carries TRBV11-2 and TRBJ1-2; no reliable D call. CDR3 size: 12 residues. The germline gives CDR1 SGHAT, CDR2 FQNNGV. The CDR3: CASSLDFYGPYF. The CDR3 nucleotides read TGTGCCAGCAGCTTAGATTTTTATGGGCCGTACTTC.